This T cell receptor beta chain was recorded in a study of blood T cell repertoires in COVID-19. Background on the study: COVID-19 samples, acute and convalescent, were from the United States, Italy and Spain. Nucleic acid was either cDNA or gDNA, and it came from T cells, B-cell-depleted T cells, or PBMCs.

This clone was observed a few times. The CDR3 runs to 15 residues. CDR1 is MNHEY and CDR2 is SVGAGI in the germline V gene. Trimming at V came to 6 bases and at J to 8 bases, leaving 14 bases not matched to a gene. In the original workflow: How many nucleated cells were present was estimated from reference gene primer amplification. Measured with immunoSEQ multiplex PCR; TCRdb has only the in-frame clones, and not every one. Clonal size and the V and J genes are those of that table, whereas D and trimming came from the DNA. Of fewer than 350,000 clones in the sample, under 90% were seen once. The chain is built from TRBV6-5 and TRBJ1-2; 8 bases fit TRBD1. Sequenced sample: peripheral blood. This TCR derives from a woman aged 55-69 years with active or convalescent COVID-19. Here the CDR3 DNA reads TGTGCCAGCAGCCGATCAGGGGGCGCTTCGGGAGGCTACACCTTC. This gives the protein CASSRSGGASGGYTF.